Listed below are T cell receptor beta chains from one sample, sequenced in a study of T cell repertoires in cytomegalovirus infection. TCRdb analysed the reads with MiXCR anew, one entry per CDR3 protein. Of some 300,000 distinct CDR3 sequences listed, 9.6% are singletons. The sequenced sample was PBMCs. The source is a human donor in good health (CMV status not recorded). Some clones in this sample may be carry-over from other donors' samples. CDR3s include the opening cysteine and the closing phenylalanine or tryptophan. A D gene is named only where the DNA matches it firmly. Clone sizes are given selectively: once, few, many, or a class where the clone is expanded.

CDR3 | DNA | V | size | D | J
CASRSRGLQPQHF | TGTGCCAGCAGATCGAGGGGGCTTCAGCCCCAGCATTTT | TRBV2 | many | TRBD1 | TRBJ1-5
CSADRDNTEAFF | TGCAGTGCAGACAGGGATAACACTGAAGCTTTCTTT | TRBV20-1 | many | TRBD1 | TRBJ1-1
CASSHLAGGPYNEQFF | TGTGCCAGCAGCCATTTAGCGGGGGGGCCCTACAATGAGCAGTTCTTC | TRBV14 | many | TRBD2 | TRBJ2-1
CASSTEGLQETQYF | TGTGCCAGCTCAACTGAAGGTTTACAAGAGACCCAGTACTTC | TRBV18 | NA | NA | TRBJ2-5
CASSDHDSRYEQYF | TGTGCCAGCAGTGACCATGACAGTCGGTACGAGCAGTACTTC | TRBV25-1 | many | NA | TRBJ2-7
CASSLALAAGTGELFF | TGTGCCAGCAGCTTAGCGCTAGCGGCCGGCACCGGGGAGCTGTTTTTT | TRBV7-8 | many | TRBD2 | TRBJ2-2
CASSKGTTDTQYF | TGTGCCAGTAGTAAGGGGACCACAGATACGCAGTATTTT | TRBV19 | many | NA | TRBJ2-3
CASIGLMSGLYGYTF | TGTGCCAGTATCGGACTTATGTCGGGCTTATATGGCTACACCTTC | TRBV19 | many | NA | TRBJ1-2
CASSLRVDGYTF | TGTGCCAGCAGTTTGAGGGTGGATGGCTACACCTTC | TRBV28 | few | NA | TRBJ1-2
CASSPGSSGNTIYF | TGTGCCAGCAGTCCTGGGAGCTCTGGAAACACCATATATTTT | TRBV6-6 | many | NA | TRBJ1-3
CASSFIGGTGNEQFF | TGTGCCAGCAGTTTTATAGGGGGAACGGGCAATGAGCAGTTCTTC | TRBV12-3/TRBV12-4 | NA | NA | TRBJ2-1
CASSLNSGGTTGELFF | TGTGCCAGCAGCTTAAATAGCGGGGGTACCACCGGGGAGCTGTTTTTT | TRBV7-2 | many | TRBD2 | TRBJ2-2
CASSLRDGQETQYF | TGTGCCAGCAGCCTCCGGGACGGGCAAGAGACCCAGTACTTC | TRBV7-9 | many | NA | TRBJ2-5
CASRPAGGDNEQFF | TGTGCCAGCCGCCCTGCGGGGGGGGACAATGAGCAGTTCTTC | TRBV19 | many | TRBD2 | TRBJ2-1
CASSWRAATNEQFF | TGTGCCAGCAGCTGGAGGGCGGCGACCAATGAGCAGTTCTTC | TRBV5-5 | NA | NA | TRBJ2-1
CAISEWTVSQSYNEQFF | TGTGCCATCAGTGAGTGGACAGTATCCCAGTCCTACAATGAGCAGTTCTTC | TRBV10-3 | many | NA | TRBJ2-1
CASSTTGSVAEAFF | TGTGCCAGCAGCACCACAGGGTCGGTCGCTGAAGCTTTCTTT | TRBV7-9 | NA | NA | TRBJ1-1
CASRGTGNYGYTF | TGTGCCAGTAGAGGGACAGGGAACTATGGCTACACCTTC | TRBV19 | many | TRBD1 | TRBJ1-2
CASSLKDLSTGNTIYF | TGTGCCAGCAGCTTGAAGGATCTCTCGACTGGAAACACCATATATTTT | TRBV5-5 | many | NA | TRBJ1-3
CAITRQPGLDYGYTF | TGTGCCATCACCAGACAGCCAGGGCTTGACTATGGCTACACCTTC | TRBV10-3 | many | NA | TRBJ1-2
CAIYPGGSGNTIYF | TGTGCCATCTACCCCGGAGGCTCTGGAAACACCATATATTTT | TRBV10-3 | many | NA | TRBJ1-3
CASSTATGGIYEQYF | TGCGCCAGCAGCACAGCGACAGGGGGGATCTACGAGCAGTACTTC | TRBV5-1 | many | TRBD1 | TRBJ2-7